This TCR beta chain was identified during a study of response to subunit inactivated influenza vaccine. Study results and limitations: It was suggested by the authors that few new T cells are recruited by each seasonal influenza vaccination.

This clonotype was recorded a few times. What it binds is unknown. TCRdb reanalysed the RT-PCR reads using MiXCR and keeps one entry per CDR3 protein. The data show about 540,000 distinct CDR3 sequences, 12% to 15% seen once. CDR3 length equals 14 residues. The germline gives CDR1 SGHRS, CDR2 YFSETQ. V lost 1 base, J lost 7 bases, and 14 bases lay in between. The material sequenced was PBMCs from blood, taken 11 to 12 days after vaccination. This TCR came from a middle-aged man who received an inactivated influenza vaccine. The V call is TRBV5-1, the J call TRBJ1-2; TRBD1 is a possible D gene (6 bases). CDR3 protein: CASSLRQQGPGYTF. Written as DNA, the CDR3 is TGCGCCAGCAGCTTGCGTCAACAGGGTCCTGGCTACACCTTC.